This T cell receptor (beta chain) emerged from a study of regulatory T cells in long-lasting Graves disease. The CDR3 extends over 14 amino acids. Deletions cut 4 bases from V and 6 bases from J, with 10 bases between. To make TCR beta libraries, researchers used iRepertoire HTBI primers and Arm-PCR of CDR3 regions. TCRdb reprocessed the multiplex PCR reads with MiXCR, giving one entry per CDR3 protein. Of under 250,000 distinct CDR3 sequences in the sample, around 20% were seen once. Time point described: newly diagnosed GD, antithyroid drugs for less than 3 months. The TCR library was prepared using RNA isolated from PBMCs.

The TCR was taken from a female donor with Graves disease. The gene calls are TRBV12-3 or TRBV12-4 and TRBJ1-6; no clear D. The sequences come from peripheral blood mononuclear cells (PBMCs), collected at new diagnosis, from a patient treated with antithyroid drugs. The CDR3 nucleotides are TGTGCCAGCAGTTATTTGACGGGTAATTCACCCCTCCACTTT. Protein sequence: CASSYLTGNSPLHF.